The subject of this entry is one TCR beta chain. The record originates from a study of technical replicates of blood from several donors. The protocol was immunoSEQ multiplex PCR, while the TCRdb copy is restricted to in-frame clones and leaves out a portion. The sample consists of around 76,000 clones, approximately 98% of them appearing once. The V segment lost 6 bases and the J segment 5 bases; nucleotides outside the gene matches: 8. CDR1 is MGHRA, CDR2 YSYEKL, per germline. The CDR3 is 14 amino acids. This sequence joins TRBV4-1 and TRBJ2-7, with TRBD2 matching over 9 bases. This receptor was identified in a human donor in good health. Sequenced sample: T cells isolated from PBMCs. For the CDR3, the DNA is TGCGCCAGCAGACTTAGCGGGAGCTTCGACGAGCAGTACTTC. Translating it yields CASRLSGSFDEQYF.